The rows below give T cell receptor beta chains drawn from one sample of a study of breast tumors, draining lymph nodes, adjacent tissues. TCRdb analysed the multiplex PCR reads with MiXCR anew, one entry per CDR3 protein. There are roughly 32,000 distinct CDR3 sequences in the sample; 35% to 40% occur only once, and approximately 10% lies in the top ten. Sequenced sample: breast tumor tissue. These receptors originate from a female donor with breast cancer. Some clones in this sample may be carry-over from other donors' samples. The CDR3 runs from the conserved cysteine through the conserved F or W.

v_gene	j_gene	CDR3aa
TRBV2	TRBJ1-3	CASSGRQSGNTIYF
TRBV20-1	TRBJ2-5	CSARDLRPSGRQETQYF
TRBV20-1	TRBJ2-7	CSATLSRGEQYF
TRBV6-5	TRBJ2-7	CASRPRDPGGEQYF
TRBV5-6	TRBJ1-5	CASSFLGQPQHF
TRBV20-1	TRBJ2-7	CSASRLAKKGSYEQYF
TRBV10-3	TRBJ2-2	CAIRPSGTDGELFF
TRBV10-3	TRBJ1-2	CAISESGTGQNGYTF
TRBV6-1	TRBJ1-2	CASSEVQGAGGYTF
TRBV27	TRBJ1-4	CASSEGTDPNEKLFF
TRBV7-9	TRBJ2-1	CASSSRSRSRLFF
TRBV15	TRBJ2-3	CATSRDTLAGAATDTQYF
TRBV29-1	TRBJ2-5	CSVVPASFAAQYF
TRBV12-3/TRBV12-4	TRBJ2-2	CASSFPTNANTGELFF
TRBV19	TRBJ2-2	CASSIDKGTVPGELFF
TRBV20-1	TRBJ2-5	CSASGSAGETQYF
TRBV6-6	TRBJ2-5	CASSYPGLETQYF
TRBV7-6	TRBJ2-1	CASSLAGGPDNEQFF
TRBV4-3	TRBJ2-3	CASSPAGDPLDTQYF
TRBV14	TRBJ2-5	CAGSQASGGGETQYF
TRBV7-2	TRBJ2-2	CASSQGLAGRVTGELFF
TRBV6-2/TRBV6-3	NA	CASSPRGRGSDTQHF
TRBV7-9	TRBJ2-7	CASSSAGTGSYEQYF
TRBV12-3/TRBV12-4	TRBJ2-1	CASSPVGGASEQFF
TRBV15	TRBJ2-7	CATSNYRGRGGLAKKGPYEQYF
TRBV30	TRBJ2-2	CAHRGDTGELFF
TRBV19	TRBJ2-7	CASSIAQDRVHEQYF
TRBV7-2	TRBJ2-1	CASSTGTGKSEQFF
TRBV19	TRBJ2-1	CASQTPASGRVFF
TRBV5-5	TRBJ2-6	CASSLGWVGGANVLTF
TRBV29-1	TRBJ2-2	CSVDAKNTGELFF
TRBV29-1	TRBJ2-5	CSVEQTRMGTQYF
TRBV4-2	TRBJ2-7	CASSQDPGRTSGRYEQYF
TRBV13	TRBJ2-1	CASSLGRGYNEQFF
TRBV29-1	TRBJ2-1	CSVEDGIAGTQFF
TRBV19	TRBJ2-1	CASSIEGTCEQFF
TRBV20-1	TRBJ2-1	CSASRGVPTEQFF
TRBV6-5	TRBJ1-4	CASSYGTPAEKLFF
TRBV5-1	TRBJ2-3	CASSSSEGVADTQYF
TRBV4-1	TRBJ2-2	CASSQDLGVAARNTGELFF
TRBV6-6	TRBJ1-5	CASSSRGQNQPQHF
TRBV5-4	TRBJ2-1	CASSLTPKGNEQFF
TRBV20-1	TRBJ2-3	CSASTGGPDTQYF
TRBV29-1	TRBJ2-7	CSGVHEQYF
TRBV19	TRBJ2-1	CASSGGSSYNEQFF
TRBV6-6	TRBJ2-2	CASNLGTTGELFF
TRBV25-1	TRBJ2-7	CASAGQGAWGKRSYEQYF
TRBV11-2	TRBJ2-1	CASSGRGIGSYNEQFF
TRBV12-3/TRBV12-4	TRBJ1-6	CASSSTGYNSPLHF
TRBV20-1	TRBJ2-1	CSARGGLTNEQFF
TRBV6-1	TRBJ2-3	CASSAQVAVIASGITDTQYF
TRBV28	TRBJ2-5	CASSLGTGRETQYF
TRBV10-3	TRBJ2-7	CAISESYQGVEQYF